This T cell receptor beta chain is drawn from a study of blood T cell repertoires in COVID-19. Study overall: Material from acute and convalescent COVID-19 was sourced from the United States, Italy and Spain. From T cells, B-cell-depleted T cells, or PBMCs came the material, which was cDNA or gDNA.

Sequencing used immunoSEQ multiplex PCR; TCRdb keeps in-frame clones, though not all of them. The sample records 150,000 to 200,000 clones, 70% to 90% being singletons. This CDR3 spans 18 amino acids. The germline CDR1 and CDR2 sequences are LNHNV and YYDKDF (reference sequence). V lost 0 bases and J lost 0, with 15 bases in between. The TCR was taken from a man between 65 and 79 years old with active or convalescent COVID-19. The chain recombines TRBV15 with TRBJ1-3, with TRBD1 as a possible D gene (5 bases). The sequenced sample was peripheral blood. The CDR3 DNA follows: TGTGCCACCAGCAGAGATCGCCCAGGGTCGACCTCTGGAAACACCATATATTTT. Translation: CATSRDRPGSTSGNTIYF.